Listed below are T cell receptor beta chains from one sample, sequenced in a study of post-analysis software for immune sequencing data. In TCRdb, the PCR reads were re-called with MiXCR into one record per CDR3 protein. The sample includes around 700,000 distinct CDR3 sequences, around 64% of them seen just once. Sequenced: blood. Receptors were obtained from a girl under 10 years old with multiple sclerosis. The CDR3 runs from the conserved cysteine through the conserved F or W. Fields, in order: D gene, clone size, V gene, J gene, CDR3 protein, CDR3 DNA. A D gene is named only where the DNA matches it firmly. Clone size, where shown, is once, few, many, or a class for clones that have expanded.

d_gene: TRBD2; abundance: few; v_gene: TRBV7-2; j_gene: TRBJ2-5; CDR3aa: CASSLGGGGEETQYF; CDR3nt: TGTGCCAGCAGCTTAGGCGGGGGGGGGGAAGAGACCCAGTACTTC
d_gene: NA; abundance: NA; v_gene: TRBV6-2/TRBV6-3; j_gene: TRBJ2-4; CDR3aa: CASEDAPKNIQYF; CDR3nt: TGTGCCAGCGAGGACGCTCCCAAAAACATTCAGTACTTC
d_gene: TRBD2; abundance: NA; v_gene: TRBV5-1; j_gene: TRBJ2-1; CDR3aa: CASGGTSGIYNEQFF; CDR3nt: TGCGCCAGCGGCGGGACTAGCGGGATTTACAATGAGCAGTTCTTC
d_gene: NA; abundance: NA; v_gene: TRBV5-1; j_gene: TRBJ2-7; CDR3aa: CASSLGLAYNEQYF; CDR3nt: TGCGCCAGCAGCTTGGGCCTCGCTTACAATGAGCAGTACTTC
d_gene: NA; abundance: NA; v_gene: TRBV12-3/TRBV12-4; j_gene: TRBJ1-4; CDR3aa: CASSPRRGGSGRTNEKLFF; CDR3nt: TGTGCCAGCAGTCCACGACGAGGGGGATCGGGCAGAACTAATGAAAAACTGTTTTTT
d_gene: NA; abundance: NA; v_gene: TRBV20-1; j_gene: TRBJ2-1; CDR3aa: CSPRAGPVIYNEQFF; CDR3nt: TGCAGTCCAAGAGCGGGTCCTGTAATTTACAATGAGCAGTTCTTC
d_gene: TRBD2; abundance: NA; v_gene: TRBV7-2; j_gene: TRBJ2-1; CDR3aa: CASSLDSAGGGRNEQFF; CDR3nt: TGTGCCAGCAGCTTAGACAGTGCGGGAGGGGGTCGGAATGAGCAGTTCTTC
d_gene: NA; abundance: once; v_gene: TRBV12-5; j_gene: TRBJ2-3; CDR3aa: CASGLVRLERGEDTDTQYF; CDR3nt: TGTGCTAGTGGTTTGGTACGACTCGAACGGGGAGAGGACACAGATACGCAGTATTTT
d_gene: TRBD2; abundance: few; v_gene: TRBV12-3/TRBV12-4; j_gene: TRBJ2-1; CDR3aa: CASTTAGGIYNEQFF; CDR3nt: TGTGCCAGCACCACCGCCGGGGGGATTTACAATGAGCAGTTCTTC
d_gene: NA; abundance: NA; v_gene: TRBV7-2; j_gene: TRBJ2-3; CDR3aa: CASRQNTDTQYF; CDR3nt: TGTGCCAGCAGACAGAACACAGATACGCAGTATTTT
d_gene: TRBD1; abundance: NA; v_gene: TRBV4-3; j_gene: TRBJ1-1; CDR3aa: CASSQGADRVNTEAFF; CDR3nt: TGCGCCAGCAGCCAGGGAGCGGACAGGGTGAACACTGAAGCTTTCTTT
d_gene: NA; abundance: few; v_gene: TRBV11-3; j_gene: TRBJ2-3; CDR3aa: CASSQLGDTQYF; CDR3nt: TGTGCCAGCAGCCAACTTGGGGATACGCAGTATTTT
d_gene: TRBD2; abundance: NA; v_gene: TRBV4-1; j_gene: TRBJ2-3; CDR3aa: CASSPALAGANIDTQYF; CDR3nt: TGCGCCAGCAGCCCCGCACTAGCGGGGGCCAACATAGATACGCAGTATTTT
d_gene: TRBD2; abundance: few; v_gene: TRBV5-1; j_gene: TRBJ2-3; CDR3aa: CASSRTSGPSTDTQYF; CDR3nt: TGCGCCAGCAGCCGAACTAGCGGGCCTAGCACAGATACGCAGTATTTT
d_gene: NA; abundance: few; v_gene: TRBV12-3/TRBV12-4; j_gene: TRBJ2-1; CDR3aa: CASSPTYDGRNEQFF; CDR3nt: TGTGCCAGCAGTCCGACCTATGACGGCCGCAATGAGCAGTTCTTC
d_gene: NA; abundance: NA; v_gene: TRBV7-3; j_gene: TRBJ2-1; CDR3aa: CASRARGLAESSSYNEQFF; CDR3nt: TGTGCCAGCAGGGCCCGGGGGCTAGCGGAGAGTAGCTCCTACAATGAGCAGTTCTTC
d_gene: NA; abundance: NA; v_gene: TRBV5-1; j_gene: TRBJ1-2; CDR3aa: CASSLSPQGGHGYTF; CDR3nt: TGCGCCAGCAGCCTTTCCCCACAGGGAGGGCATGGCTACACCTTC
d_gene: TRBD1; abundance: NA; v_gene: TRBV20-1; j_gene: TRBJ2-3; CDR3aa: CSARDRTGNVPDTQYF; CDR3nt: TGCAGTGCTAGAGATCGGACAGGGAATGTGCCAGATACGCAGTATTTT
d_gene: TRBD2; abundance: NA; v_gene: TRBV5-1; j_gene: TRBJ2-1; CDR3aa: CASSVTSGRASYNEQFF; CDR3nt: TGCGCCAGCAGCGTGACTAGCGGGAGGGCCTCCTACAATGAGCAGTTCTTC
d_gene: NA; abundance: NA; v_gene: TRBV4-3; j_gene: TRBJ2-1; CDR3aa: CASSQDPPFGFYNEQFF; CDR3nt: TGCGCCAGCAGCCAAGATCCGCCTTTTGGTTTCTACAATGAGCAGTTCTTC
d_gene: NA; abundance: NA; v_gene: TRBV20-1; j_gene: TRBJ1-5; CDR3aa: CSASSGHLNQPQHF; CDR3nt: TGCAGTGCTAGCTCGGGACATCTCAATCAGCCCCAGCATTTT
d_gene: TRBD1; abundance: NA; v_gene: TRBV7-3; j_gene: TRBJ2-1; CDR3aa: CASSLTSRGLDEQFF; CDR3nt: TGTGCCAGCAGCTTAACCTCTAGGGGGCTGGATGAGCAGTTCTTC
d_gene: NA; abundance: once; v_gene: TRBV7-6; j_gene: TRBJ1-5; CDR3aa: CASSLVQAKGNQPQHF; CDR3nt: TGTGCCAGCAGCTTAGTCCAGGCGAAAGGCAATCAGCCCCAGCATTTT
d_gene: TRBD1; abundance: NA; v_gene: TRBV5-1; j_gene: TRBJ2-7; CDR3aa: CASSLKQGDYEQYF; CDR3nt: TGCGCCAGCAGCTTGAAACAGGGGGACTACGAGCAGTACTTC
d_gene: NA; abundance: NA; v_gene: TRBV4-1; j_gene: TRBJ1-4; CDR3aa: CASSQRGPTEDLSTNEKLFF; CDR3nt: TGCGCCAGCAGCCAGAGAGGTCCGACGGAGGATCTTTCAACTAATGAAAAACTGTTTTTT
d_gene: TRBD1; abundance: NA; v_gene: TRBV10-3; j_gene: TRBJ2-3; CDR3aa: CAITPGQNTDTQYF; CDR3nt: TGTGCCATCACCCCGGGACAGAACACAGATACGCAGTATTTT
d_gene: NA; abundance: NA; v_gene: TRBV7-2; j_gene: TRBJ1-1; CDR3aa: CASSLVGGANTEAFF; CDR3nt: TGTGCCAGCAGCCTAGTTGGAGGGGCGAACACTGAAGCTTTCTTT
d_gene: NA; abundance: NA; v_gene: TRBV3-1; j_gene: TRBJ1-6; CDR3aa: CASSQRGIRGSPLHF; CDR3nt: TGTGCCAGCAGCCAACGGGGCATCAGGGGTTCACCCCTCCACTTT
d_gene: NA; abundance: NA; v_gene: TRBV29-1; j_gene: TRBJ2-5; CDR3aa: CSVVWGRQETQYF; CDR3nt: TGCAGCGTTGTCTGGGGGCGCCAAGAGACCCAGTACTTC
d_gene: TRBD2; abundance: once; v_gene: TRBV29-1; j_gene: TRBJ2-1; CDR3aa: CSVGPPVAGGGLDEQFF; CDR3nt: TGCAGCGTTGGCCCCCCGGTGGCGGGAGGCGGGTTGGATGAGCAGTTCTTC
d_gene: NA; abundance: NA; v_gene: TRBV7-7; j_gene: TRBJ2-1; CDR3aa: CASSLVPTRVHEQFF; CDR3nt: TGTGCTAGCAGCTTAGTCCCTACCAGGGTCCATGAGCAGTTCTTC
d_gene: TRBD1; abundance: NA; v_gene: TRBV13; j_gene: TRBJ2-5; CDR3aa: CASQGTAYQETQYF; CDR3nt: TGTGCCTCCCAGGGGACAGCCTATCAAGAGACCCAGTACTTC
d_gene: NA; abundance: NA; v_gene: TRBV29-1; j_gene: TRBJ2-7; CDR3aa: CGVVGGSEQYF; CDR3nt: TGCGGCGTTGTAGGTGGGTCCGAGCAGTACTTC
d_gene: TRBD1; abundance: NA; v_gene: TRBV12-3/TRBV12-4; j_gene: TRBJ1-2; CDR3aa: CASSPGTGNGPYGYTF; CDR3nt: TGTGCCAGCAGTCCCGGGACAGGGAATGGGCCCTATGGCTACACCTTC
d_gene: TRBD1; abundance: NA; v_gene: TRBV7-9; j_gene: TRBJ1-1; CDR3aa: CASSPPDRENTEAFF; CDR3nt: TGTGCCAGCAGCCCACCGGACAGGGAGAACACTGAAGCTTTCTTT
d_gene: TRBD1; abundance: NA; v_gene: TRBV24-1; j_gene: TRBJ2-7; CDR3aa: CATSETGTGVFSLYEQYF; CDR3nt: TGTGCCACCAGTGAGACCGGGACAGGGGTCTTTAGTTTGTACGAGCAGTACTTC
d_gene: TRBD1; abundance: NA; v_gene: TRBV5-1; j_gene: TRBJ2-1; CDR3aa: CASSPGQGNEQFF; CDR3nt: TGCGCCAGCAGCCCTGGACAGGGCAATGAGCAGTTCTTC
d_gene: TRBD1; abundance: NA; v_gene: TRBV3-1; j_gene: TRBJ2-1; CDR3aa: CASSPGTVNNEQFF; CDR3nt: TGTGCCAGCAGCCCAGGGACAGTTAACAATGAGCAGTTCTTC
d_gene: TRBD2; abundance: few; v_gene: TRBV4-2; j_gene: TRBJ2-5; CDR3aa: CASSQVLGGEEETQYF; CDR3nt: TGTGCCAGCAGCCAAGTGCTGGGGGGGGAAGAAGAGACCCAGTACTTC
d_gene: NA; abundance: NA; v_gene: TRBV5-1; j_gene: TRBJ2-7; CDR3aa: CASSLGVEPYEQYF; CDR3nt: TGCGCCAGCAGCTTGGGTGTGGAGCCCTACGAGCAGTACTTC
d_gene: NA; abundance: few; v_gene: TRBV12-3/TRBV12-4; j_gene: TRBJ2-5; CDR3aa: CASSLEGPRETQYF; CDR3nt: TGTGCCAGCAGTTTGGAGGGGCCGCGGGAGACCCAGTACTTC
d_gene: TRBD1; abundance: NA; v_gene: TRBV5-5; j_gene: TRBJ1-2; CDR3aa: CASSFWRRQGARDGYTF; CDR3nt: TGTGCCAGCAGCTTCTGGCGCCGACAGGGGGCTAGGGATGGCTACACCTTC
d_gene: NA; abundance: few; v_gene: TRBV5-1; j_gene: TRBJ1-2; CDR3aa: CASSLGFRDGTYGYTF; CDR3nt: TGCGCCAGCAGCTTGGGGTTCCGGGACGGTACCTATGGCTACACCTTC
d_gene: NA; abundance: NA; v_gene: TRBV29-1; j_gene: TRBJ2-3; CDR3aa: CSEKESRDTQYF; CDR3nt: TGCAGCGAGAAAGAGAGCAGGGATACGCAGTATTTT
d_gene: NA; abundance: NA; v_gene: TRBV5-1; j_gene: TRBJ2-3; CDR3aa: CASRADTADTQYF; CDR3nt: TGCGCCAGCAGAGCGGACACGGCAGATACGCAGTATTTT